The sequence of this TCR beta chain was determined in a study of shared clonotypes between healthy human individuals. Genomic DNA of each subset was evenly split across several immunoSEQ plates. TCRdb's copy holds only in-frame clones and misses some; the assay was immunoSEQ multiplex PCR. Of about 1 million clones listed, under 80% were seen once; the top ten hold 1.5%. The ends lost 3 bases at V and 1 base at J; junction bases unmatched: 5. This CDR3 comprises 15 residues. CDR1 is WNHNN, CDR2 SYGVQD, per germline (reference sequence). Notes on this clone: Its antigen remains unidentified.

Study-wide findings and caveats: Clonotype sharing among donors likely depends on sequencing depth. The genetic and exposure-history diversity represented was limited by few donors.

The sequence derives from a man aged 18 to 35 in good health. The rearrangement joins TRBV10-1 to TRBJ1-1; 7 bases line up with TRBD1. Sequences were obtained from memory CD4+ T cells sorted from blood. As to subset: CD45RA-negative fraction. Here the CDR3 DNA reads TGCGCCAGCAGTGACCGACAGGGAGGGAACACTGAAGCTTTCTTT. Translated: CASSDRQGGNTEAFF.